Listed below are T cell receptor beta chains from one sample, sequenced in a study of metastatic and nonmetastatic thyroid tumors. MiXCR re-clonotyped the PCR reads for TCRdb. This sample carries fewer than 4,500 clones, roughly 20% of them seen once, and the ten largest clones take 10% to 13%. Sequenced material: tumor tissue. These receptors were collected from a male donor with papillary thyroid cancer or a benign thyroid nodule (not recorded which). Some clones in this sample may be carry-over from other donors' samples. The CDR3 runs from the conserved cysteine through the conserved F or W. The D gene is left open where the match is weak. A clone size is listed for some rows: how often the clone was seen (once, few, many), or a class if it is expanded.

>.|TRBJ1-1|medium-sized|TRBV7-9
CASSLTGGGTEAFF
TGTGCCAGCAGCTTAACCGGGGGGGGAACTGAAGCTTTCTTT
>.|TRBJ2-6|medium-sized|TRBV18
CASSPGGGRTGANVLTF
TGTGCCAGCTCACCGGGAGGGGGCAGGACTGGGGCCAACGTCCTGACTTTC
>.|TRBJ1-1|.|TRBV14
CASSQTAMNTEAFF
TGTGCCAGCAGCCAAACGGCCATGAACACTGAAGCTTTCTTT
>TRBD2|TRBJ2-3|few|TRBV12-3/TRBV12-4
CASSLRGTAGGADTQYF
TGTGCCAGCAGTTTAAGGGGAACAGCGGGAGGGGCAGATACGCAGTATTTT
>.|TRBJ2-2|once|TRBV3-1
CASSPYGIQGGGELFF
TGTGCCAGCAGCCCCTACGGGATTCAAGGAGGAGGGGAGCTGTTTTTT
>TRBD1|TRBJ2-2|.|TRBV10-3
CAISEGQGMDTGELFF
TGTGCCATCAGTGAGGGACAGGGGATGGACACCGGGGAGCTGTTTTTT
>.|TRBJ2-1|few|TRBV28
CASSLNPGVGDEQFF
TGTGCCAGCAGTTTAAATCCAGGAGTGGGAGATGAGCAGTTCTTC
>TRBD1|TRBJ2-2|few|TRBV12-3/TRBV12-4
CASSDGQGARTGELFF
TGTGCCAGCAGTGACGGACAGGGGGCGCGGACCGGGGAGCTGTTTTTT
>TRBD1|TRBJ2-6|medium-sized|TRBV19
CASSDRANSGANVLTF
TGTGCCAGCTCGGACAGGGCCAACTCTGGGGCCAACGTCCTGACTTTC
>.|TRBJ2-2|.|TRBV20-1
CSARDGASWGELFF
TGCAGTGCTAGAGATGGGGCCTCTTGGGGGGAGCTGTTTTTT
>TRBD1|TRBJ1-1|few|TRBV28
CASIQRGQLNTEAFF
TGTGCCAGCATCCAAAGGGGACAGTTGAACACTGAAGCTTTCTTT
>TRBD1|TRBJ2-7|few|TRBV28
CASSFGQGRAEQYF
TGTGCCAGCAGTTTCGGACAGGGGAGGGCCGAGCAGTACTTC
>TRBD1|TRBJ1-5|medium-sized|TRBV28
CASRQNRGGQPQHF
TGTGCCAGCAGGCAGAACAGGGGCGGTCAGCCCCAGCATTTT
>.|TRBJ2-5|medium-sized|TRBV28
CASSLPGTETQYF
TGTGCCAGCAGTTTACCAGGGACAGAGACCCAGTACTTC
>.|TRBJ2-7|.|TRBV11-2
CASSLRGGHSYEQYF
TGTGCCAGCAGCTTAAGGGGAGGACACTCCTACGAGCAGTACTTC
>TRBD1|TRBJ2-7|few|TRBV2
CASSEGQGSPKQYF
TGTGCCAGCAGTGAAGGACAGGGGTCGCCTAAGCAGTACTTC
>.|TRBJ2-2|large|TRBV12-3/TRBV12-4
CASSFGTGELFF
TGTGCCAGCTCTTTCGGGACCGGGGAGCTGTTTTTT
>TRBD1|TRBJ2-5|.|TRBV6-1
CASNDRGRSETQYF
TGTGCCAGCAATGACAGGGGGCGGTCGGAGACCCAGTACTTC
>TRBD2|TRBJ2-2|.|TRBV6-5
CASSYSGLAGGTGELFF
TGTGCCAGCAGTTACTCGGGACTAGCGGGAGGCACCGGGGAGCTGTTTTTT
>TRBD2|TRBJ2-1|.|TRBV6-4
CASSDGTSADYNEQFF
TGTGCCAGCAGTGACGGGACTAGCGCTGACTACAATGAGCAGTTCTTC
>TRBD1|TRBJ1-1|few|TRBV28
CASNVETGRTEAFF
TGTGCCAGCAACGTCGAGACAGGGCGAACTGAAGCTTTCTTT
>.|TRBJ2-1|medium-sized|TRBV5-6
CASSFGRSQNEQFF
TGTGCCAGCAGCTTTGGACGATCTCAGAATGAGCAGTTCTTC
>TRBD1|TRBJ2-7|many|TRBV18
CASSPLRSGQGAVGEQYF
TGTGCCAGCTCACCTTTGAGATCGGGACAGGGGGCTGTAGGTGAGCAGTACTTC
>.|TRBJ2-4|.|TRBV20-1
CSARGRGKNIQYF
TGCAGTGCTAGAGGCAGGGGAAAAAACATTCAGTACTTC
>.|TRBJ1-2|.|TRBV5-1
CASSLATSETPDGYTF
TGCGCCAGCAGCTTGGCTACGTCTGAGACACCTGATGGCTACACCTTC
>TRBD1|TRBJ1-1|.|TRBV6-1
CASSLTGSTEAFF
TGTGCCAGCAGTTTGACAGGGAGCACTGAAGCTTTCTTT
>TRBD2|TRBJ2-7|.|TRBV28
CASRGTSRFYEQYF
TGTGCCAGCAGAGGGACTAGCCGCTTTTACGAGCAGTACTTC
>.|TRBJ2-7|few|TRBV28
CASSLREQYF
TGTGCCAGCAGTTTGAGAGAGCAGTACTTC
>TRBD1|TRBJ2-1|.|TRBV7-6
CASSLVSHRGRYNEQFF
TGTGCCAGCAGCTTAGTCTCCCACAGGGGGAGGTACAATGAGCAGTTCTTC
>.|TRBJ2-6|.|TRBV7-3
CASSSGTDSGANVLSF
TGTGCCAGCAGCTCCGGCACAGACTCTGGGGCCAACGTGCTGTCTTTC
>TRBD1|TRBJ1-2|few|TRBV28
CASSSRDRVFYGYTF
TGTGCCAGCAGTTCACGGGACAGGGTTTTCTATGGCTACACCTTC
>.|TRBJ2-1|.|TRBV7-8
CASDWGDSTYYEQFF
TGTGCCAGCGACTGGGGGGACAGTACCTACTATGAGCAGTTCTTC
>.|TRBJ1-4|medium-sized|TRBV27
CASSLRAHEKLFF
TGTGCCAGCAGTTTGCGGGCGCATGAAAAACTGTTTTTT
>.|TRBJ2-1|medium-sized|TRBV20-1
CSATVSYNEQFF
TGCAGTGCCACAGTCAGCTATAATGAGCAGTTCTTC
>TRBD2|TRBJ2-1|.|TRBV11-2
CASSLDSGKYNEQFF
TGTGCCAGCAGCTTGGATAGCGGGAAATACAATGAGCAGTTCTTC
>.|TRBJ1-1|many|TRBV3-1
CASGMMNTEAFF
TGTGCCAGCGGGATGATGAACACTGAAGCTTTCTTT
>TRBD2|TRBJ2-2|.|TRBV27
CASSLSGLANTGEVCF
TGTGCCAGCAGTTTATCGGGACTAGCCAACACCGGTGAGGTGTGTTTT
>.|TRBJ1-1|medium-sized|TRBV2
CASSPQEVGRGAAEAFF
TGTGCCAGCAGTCCTCAGGAGGTCGGAAGGGGGGCCGCTGAAGCTTTCTTT
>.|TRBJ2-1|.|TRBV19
CASSIGGYEQFF
TGTGCCAGTAGTATTGGGGGGTATGAGCAGTTCTTC
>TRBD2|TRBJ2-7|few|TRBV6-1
CASSESWTSGLYEQYF
TGTGCCAGCAGTGAATCTTGGACTAGCGGGTTGTACGAGCAGTACTTC
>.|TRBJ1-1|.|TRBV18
CASSPLGGRDAFF
TGTGCCAGCTCACCCCTCGGAGGTCGGGACGCTTTCTTT
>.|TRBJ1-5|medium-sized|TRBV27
CASSPGGGVGKPQHF
TGTGCCAGCAGTCCGGGGGGAGGGGTAGGAAAGCCCCAGCATTTT
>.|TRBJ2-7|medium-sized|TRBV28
CASSTGPYEQYF
TGTGCCAGCAGTACGGGCCCCTACGAGCAGTACTTC
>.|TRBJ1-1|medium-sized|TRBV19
CASSSREGLEAFF
TGTGCCAGTAGTTCGCGCGAGGGGCTTGAAGCTTTCTTT
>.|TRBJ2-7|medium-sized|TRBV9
CASSVGTIPSYEQYF
TGTGCCAGCAGCGTAGGTACCATCCCCTCCTACGAGCAGTACTTC
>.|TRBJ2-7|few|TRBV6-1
CASSGGDYEQYF
TGTGCCAGCAGTGGGGGAGACTACGAGCAGTACTTC
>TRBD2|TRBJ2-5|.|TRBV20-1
CSARDPGLAVYGETQYF
TGCAGTGCTAGAGATCCGGGACTAGCGGTCTACGGAGAGACCCAGTACTTC
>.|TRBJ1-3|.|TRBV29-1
CSVDGAVSGDTIYF
TGCAGTGTTGATGGGGCAGTCTCTGGAGACACCATATATTTT
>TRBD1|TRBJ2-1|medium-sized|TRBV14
CASSQELPGQGSYNEQFF
TGTGCCAGCAGCCAAGAACTTCCGGGACAGGGGTCCTACAATGAGCAGTTCTTC